These T cell receptor beta chains were read from a single sample in a study of blood T cells in healthy people across ages. TCRdb used MiXCR to reprocess the 5' RACE reads, holding one entry per CDR3 protein. The table has hundreds of thousands of distinct CDR3 sequences, 55% to 70% seen once. Sequenced material: blood. The receptor source for this set is a man aged 25 to 40 in good health. The CDR3 runs from the conserved cysteine through the conserved F or W. The order of the fields is J gene, V gene, CDR3 protein.

j_gene: TRBJ1-4; v_gene: TRBV7-6; CDR3aa: CASSQELLGDEKLFF
j_gene: TRBJ1-4; v_gene: TRBV7-6; CDR3aa: CASSLAAGTANEKLFF
j_gene: TRBJ1-2; v_gene: TRBV20-1; CDR3aa: CSARDMPPPGTAASRGYGYTF
j_gene: TRBJ1-1; v_gene: TRBV5-1; CDR3aa: CASSLALTGTEAFF
j_gene: TRBJ2-1; v_gene: TRBV20-1; CDR3aa: CSAQGDGGYNEQFF
j_gene: TRBJ2-6; v_gene: TRBV6-5; CDR3aa: CASSYKFQRSGANVLTF
j_gene: TRBJ2-1; v_gene: TRBV2; CDR3aa: CAKGSGPYNEQFF
j_gene: TRBJ2-2; v_gene: TRBV6-5; CDR3aa: CASSQDRGNTGELFF
j_gene: TRBJ2-1; v_gene: TRBV3-1; CDR3aa: CASSQVPGGRYEQFF
j_gene: TRBJ2-3; v_gene: TRBV5-1; CDR3aa: CASSLGGGKDTQYF
j_gene: TRBJ2-5; v_gene: TRBV7-2; CDR3aa: CASSRPHLAEQETQYF
j_gene: TRBJ1-1; v_gene: TRBV5-1; CDR3aa: CASSQHGTLNAEAFF
j_gene: TRBJ1-2; v_gene: TRBV5-6; CDR3aa: CASSFWISSNYGYTF
j_gene: TRBJ2-1; v_gene: TRBV5-1; CDR3aa: CASSQGESYNEQFF
j_gene: TRBJ2-7; v_gene: TRBV5-4; CDR3aa: CASSLGTDPSYEQYF
j_gene: TRBJ2-7; v_gene: TRBV13; CDR3aa: CASSLSIAYEQYF
j_gene: TRBJ1-1; v_gene: TRBV7-2; CDR3aa: CASSPYMNTEAFF
j_gene: TRBJ2-4; v_gene: TRBV20-1; CDR3aa: CSARRAPGSGEQYF
j_gene: TRBJ1-6; v_gene: TRBV6-2/TRBV6-3; CDR3aa: CASSYGTENSPLHF
j_gene: TRBJ2-1; v_gene: TRBV10-3; CDR3aa: CAISESGGRAHNEQFF
j_gene: TRBJ2-1; v_gene: TRBV5-4; CDR3aa: CASRPTIIYNEQFF
j_gene: TRBJ2-7; v_gene: TRBV29-1; CDR3aa: CSVGTSGSGNEQYF
j_gene: TRBJ2-3; v_gene: TRBV6-5; CDR3aa: CASTNLGGDTQYF
j_gene: .; v_gene: TRBV9; CDR3aa: CASSIRDRETQYF
j_gene: TRBJ2-2; v_gene: TRBV2; CDR3aa: CASSKRLNTGELFF
j_gene: TRBJ2-5; v_gene: TRBV12-3/TRBV12-4; CDR3aa: CASSWGPGRQETQYF
j_gene: TRBJ2-1; v_gene: TRBV7-9; CDR3aa: CASSPAGLGIGEQFF
j_gene: TRBJ2-1; v_gene: TRBV29-1; CDR3aa: CSVEAWRSSYNEQFF
j_gene: TRBJ2-1; v_gene: TRBV30; CDR3aa: CAWRVAKEQFF
j_gene: TRBJ2-7; v_gene: TRBV7-8; CDR3aa: CASSLVLRSSYEQYF
j_gene: TRBJ2-5; v_gene: TRBV7-2; CDR3aa: CASSWYQETQYF
j_gene: TRBJ2-5; v_gene: TRBV12-3/TRBV12-4; CDR3aa: CASSRNSGSWETQYF
j_gene: TRBJ2-3; v_gene: TRBV5-6; CDR3aa: CASSPPPLAGRTDTQYF
j_gene: .; v_gene: TRBV7-2; CDR3aa: CASSLVIRSKGSYNEQYF
j_gene: TRBJ1-2; v_gene: TRBV5-5; CDR3aa: CASSHGRTDYGYTF
j_gene: TRBJ2-3; v_gene: TRBV9; CDR3aa: CASSVQDHFTDTQYF
j_gene: TRBJ2-6; v_gene: TRBV6-5; CDR3aa: CASSPWDRDGANVLTF
j_gene: TRBJ1-1; v_gene: TRBV7-3; CDR3aa: CASSPADRGLSEAFF
j_gene: TRBJ1-2; v_gene: TRBV20-1; CDR3aa: CSARGQGGYGYTF
j_gene: TRBJ1-2; v_gene: TRBV20-1; CDR3aa: CSARDPQGPYGYTF
j_gene: TRBJ2-1; v_gene: TRBV12-3/TRBV12-4; CDR3aa: CASSLEGLAAEQFF
j_gene: TRBJ2-1; v_gene: TRBV7-2; CDR3aa: CASSLGRVGTSYNEQFF
j_gene: TRBJ1-6; v_gene: TRBV7-6; CDR3aa: CASSLGQGSNSPLHF
j_gene: TRBJ2-1; v_gene: TRBV7-2; CDR3aa: CASRGQRAYNEQFF
j_gene: TRBJ1-2; v_gene: TRBV29-1; CDR3aa: CSAELGGITVGYTF
j_gene: TRBJ2-3; v_gene: TRBV5-1; CDR3aa: CASSLEGADTDTQYF
j_gene: TRBJ2-1; v_gene: TRBV30; CDR3aa: CAWSGTSDYNEQFF
j_gene: TRBJ2-1; v_gene: TRBV27; CDR3aa: CASTKQVSGRANEQFF
j_gene: TRBJ2-5; v_gene: TRBV20-1; CDR3aa: CSALLAGGSQETQYF
j_gene: TRBJ2-5; v_gene: TRBV9; CDR3aa: CASSVVPSQLAGQHYEQYF
j_gene: TRBJ2-1; v_gene: TRBV25-1; CDR3aa: CASNPDRDNEQFF
j_gene: TRBJ2-1; v_gene: TRBV20-1; CDR3aa: CSASTSLLYNEQFF
j_gene: TRBJ2-7; v_gene: TRBV15; CDR3aa: CATSRVGTDSYEQYF